These T cell receptor beta chains were read from a single sample in a study of blood T cell repertoires in COVID-19. The table came from immunoSEQ multiplex PCR; TCRdb's copy has only in-frame clones and leaves some out. The sample contains over 100,000 clones, roughly nine tenths of which appear only once. Sequenced sample: peripheral blood. The receptors originated from a human donor in a cohort sampled during active COVID-19. The CDR3 runs from the conserved cysteine through the conserved F or W. The order of the fields is V gene, J gene, clone size, D gene, CDR3 DNA, CDR3 protein. The D gene is left open where the match is weak. A row's size may be missing; if present it is once, few, many or a size class.

TRBV6-5	TRBJ2-7	NA	TRBD2	TGTGCCAGCAGTTACTCGTCTAGCGGTGCCTCCTACGAGCAGTACTTC	CASSYSSSGASYEQYF
TRBV27	TRBJ1-6	NA	TRBD1	TGTGCCAGCAGTACAGGGGTGATTAATTCACCCCTCCACTTT	CASSTGVINSPLHF
TRBV9	TRBJ1-4	NA	TRBD1	TGTGCCAGCAGCCCAGGACAGGGGGCCGCTAATGAAAAACTGTTTTTT	CASSPGQGAANEKLFF
TRBV28	TRBJ2-1	NA	NA	TGTGCCAGCAGTTTTCTCCTCTCGGAGTTAGGCAATGAGCAGTTCTTC	CASSFLLSELGNEQFF
TRBV6-2/TRBV6-3	TRBJ1-1	NA	NA	TGTGCCAGCAGTTACCCAATTTACAGGGTTCCGAACACTGAAGCTTTCTTT	CASSYPIYRVPNTEAFF
TRBV28	TRBJ1-4	NA	NA	TGTGCCAGTTGCGGACAGAAGGCAACTAATGAAAAACTGTTTTTT	CASCGQKATNEKLFF
TRBV9	TRBJ2-3	NA	NA	TGTGCCAGCAGCGCCGAGGGACACTCCACAGATACGCAGTATTTT	CASSAEGHSTDTQYF
TRBV9	TRBJ1-5	NA	NA	TGTGCCAGCAGCGTAGATGCAGGGGGCAATCAGCCCCAGCATTTT	CASSVDAGGNQPQHF
TRBV19	TRBJ2-2	NA	NA	TGTGCCAGTACCAGACTCGTCGGGGGTGGCGGGGAGCTGTTTTTT	CASTRLVGGGGELFF
TRBV9	TRBJ2-7	NA	TRBD1	TGTGCCAGCAGCCCAAGACAGGGTACTTACGAGCAGTACTTC	CASSPRQGTYEQYF
TRBV29-1	TRBJ2-2	NA	NA	TGCAGCGTTGGGGGAACAGGCACCGGGGAGCTGTTTTTT	CSVGGTGTGELFF
TRBV4-2	TRBJ1-1	medium-sized	TRBD1	TGTGCCAGCAGCCGCAACCAGGGGGAAGGGTCCACTGAAGCTTTCTTT	CASSRNQGEGSTEAFF
TRBV6-6	TRBJ2-7	NA	TRBD1	TGTGCCAGCAGTCCGCCGGGACAGGGGGCTTACGAGCAGTACTTC	CASSPPGQGAYEQYF
TRBV28	TRBJ2-5	NA	TRBD1	TGTGCCAGCAGTTCAGCGAGGGACAGCCAAGAGACCCAGTACTTC	CASSSARDSQETQYF
TRBV12-3/TRBV12-4	TRBJ2-5	NA	NA	TGTGCCAGCAGTGGGGGGACGAAAGAGACCCAGTACTTC	CASSGGTKETQYF
TRBV28	TRBJ1-5	NA	NA	TGTGCCAGCAGTTGGGACATTACCCCCCAGCATTTT	CASSWDITPQHF
TRBV9	TRBJ1-6	NA	NA	TGTGCCAGCAGCGTAGGTGTGTCCTCTTCACCCCTCCACTTT	CASSVGVSSSPLHF
TRBV5-8	TRBJ2-7	NA	NA	TGTGCCAGCAGCACCGGGACACTTGCTCGGGACGAGCAGTACTTC	CASSTGTLARDEQYF
TRBV7-8	TRBJ1-2	NA	NA	TGTGCCAGCAGCTTCCAGGGATCCGGTGGCTACACCTTC	CASSFQGSGGYTF
TRBV7-6	TRBJ1-1	NA	NA	TGTGCCAGCAGCTTAGATGGCGGCTCAAACACTGAAGCTTTCTTT	CASSLDGGSNTEAFF
TRBV12-3/TRBV12-4	TRBJ1-5	NA	NA	TGTGCCAGCAGCCCCGGAGACTTCCAGCATTTT	CASSPGDFQHF
TRBV5-1	TRBJ2-5	NA	NA	TGCGCCAGCAGCTTACCAGGGCGAAAAGAGACCCAGTACTTC	CASSLPGRKETQYF
TRBV19	TRBJ2-2	NA	TRBD1	TGTGCCAGTAGTATAGGGGACAGGGTGACCGGGGAGCTGTTTTTT	CASSIGDRVTGELFF
TRBV14	TRBJ2-7	NA	NA	TGTGCCAGCAGCCAAGTTACAGGAAATTTGGAGCAGTACTTC	CASSQVTGNLEQYF
TRBV10-2	TRBJ1-4	NA	TRBD1	TGCGCCAGCGGCGCAGGGGGAACTAATGAAAAACTGTTTTTT	CASGAGGTNEKLFF
TRBV29-1	TRBJ1-1	NA	TRBD1	TGCAGCGGCCAGGGGGCGGGCACTGAAGCTTTCTTT	CSGQGAGTEAFF
TRBV18	TRBJ2-3	NA	NA	TGTGCCAGCTCACCAGGGGGGGATACGCAGTATTTT	CASSPGGDTQYF
TRBV10-3	TRBJ2-7	NA	NA	TGTGCCATCAGTGAAGTACAGTCCTACGAGCAGTACTTC	CAISEVQSYEQYF
TRBV11-2	TRBJ2-2	NA	NA	TGTGCCAGCAGACGTAGCGGGGAGCTGTTTTTT	CASRRSGELFF
TRBV18	TRBJ2-7	NA	NA	TGTGCCAGCTCACCATTGGCAGGGAACGAGCAGTACTTC	CASSPLAGNEQYF
TRBV2	TRBJ2-1	NA	NA	TGTGCCAGCAGTCGATCCAACCGGGTCCTTACGGCCAATGAGCAGTTCTTC	CASSRSNRVLTANEQFF
TRBV19	TRBJ2-2	NA	NA	TGTGCCAGTAGTATAGGCCTCACAAAAACCGGGGAGCTGTTTTTT	CASSIGLTKTGELFF
TRBV5-7	TRBJ1-1	NA	TRBD1	TGTGCCATGAAAACAGGGGGCGAGCCGAACACTGAAGCTTTCTTT	CAMKTGGEPNTEAFF
TRBV5-4	TRBJ2-2	NA	TRBD2	TGTGCCAGCAGCTTGCGGCTACTAGCGGGGGTGTCCACCGGGGAGCTGTTTTTT	CASSLRLLAGVSTGELFF
TRBV9	TRBJ1-6	NA	NA	TGTGCCAGCAGCGTAGAAGAGGGGGGGAATTCACCCCTCCACTTT	CASSVEEGGNSPLHF
TRBV9	TRBJ2-5	NA	NA	TGTGCCAGCAGCGTAGCGGCAGGTCAAATTCAAGAGACCCAGTACTTC	CASSVAAGQIQETQYF
TRBV15	TRBJ1-2	NA	TRBD1	TGTGCCACCAGCCCCGACAGGGGGCTCGGCTACACCTTC	CATSPDRGLGYTF
TRBV19	TRBJ2-3	once	TRBD2	TGTGCCAGTACGCCCGGGAGGGCGACAGATACGCAGTATTTT	CASTPGRATDTQYF
TRBV2	TRBJ2-5	NA	NA	TGTGCCAGCAGTGAAATGTCTAGCAGAGAGACCCAGTACTTC	CASSEMSSRETQYF
TRBV7-9	TRBJ1-4	NA	NA	TGTGCCAGCAGCTTACGAGGGCGAGGTGAAAAACTGTTTTTT	CASSLRGRGEKLFF
TRBV7-2	TRBJ2-3	NA	NA	TGTGCCAGCAGCTTAATGACAGTCCCAGATACGCAGTATTTT	CASSLMTVPDTQYF
TRBV7-9	TRBJ2-7	few	NA	TGTGCCAGCCTTGGTGGGAGCTCCTACGAGCAGTACTTC	CASLGGSSYEQYF
TRBV7-9	TRBJ2-7	NA	NA	TGTGCCAGCAGCTTTGAATCAGGGTTCCAAATCTTTTACGAGCAGTACTTC	CASSFESGFQIFYEQYF
TRBV18	TRBJ2-7	NA	NA	TGTGCCAGCTCACCAGAGCAGGTAGGCGAGCAGTACTTC	CASSPEQVGEQYF
TRBV7-2	TRBJ2-1	NA	TRBD1	TGTGCCAGCAGCTCCAGGACAGGGCGAGAGACCTACAATGAGCAGTTCTTC	CASSSRTGRETYNEQFF
TRBV12-3/TRBV12-4	TRBJ1-2	NA	TRBD1	TGTGCCAGCAGCAGGGACAGGGTGGATGGCTACACCTTC	CASSRDRVDGYTF
TRBV4-3	TRBJ2-6	NA	NA	TGCGCCAGCAGCGCGCGGAGCTCTGGGGCCAACGTCCTGACTTTC	CASSARSSGANVLTF
TRBV12-3/TRBV12-4	TRBJ1-4	NA	NA	TGTGCCAGCAGCGGACAGATGGGTGAAAAACTGTTTTTT	CASSGQMGEKLFF
TRBV3-1/TRBV3-2	TRBJ2-4	NA	NA	TGTGCCAGCAGCCAAGGCCTCAGGGCCAAAAACATTCAGTACTTC	CASSQGLRAKNIQYF